This TCR beta chain was sequenced for a study of Graves' ophthalmopathy and Graves' hyperthyroidism (dated by TCRdb to between 2018 and 2020). With respect to the entire study: Peripheral blood was collected before any treatment was given, at the time of initial diagnosis. TCR beta repertoire signatures were used to distinguish Graves' ophthalmopathy from Graves' hyperthyroidism and to predict progression to ophthalmopathy. In total, some 130 blood samples were TCR-sequenced: fewer than 50 ophthalmopathy, 80 or so hyperthyroidism and approximately 17 hyperthyroidism-to-ophthalmopathy patients. To explore V-J signatures distinguishing ophthalmopathy from hyperthyroidism, a discovery set of some 100 patients (more than 40 ophthalmopathy, 57 stable hyperthyroidism) was enrolled. An independent validation cohort comprised some 19 hyperthyroidism patients and about 16 patients who later progressed from hyperthyroidism to ophthalmopathy. T-cell repertoires of thyroid tissue and blood were compared in 5 or 6 hyperthyroidism patients. Following sample collection, hyperthyroidism patients were given methimazole at a starting dose of 30 mg daily, and ophthalmopathy patients were given high-dose intravenous methylprednisolone. The roughly 100 discovery patients were randomly divided into training and test sets at a 7:3 ratio. What the study reported, not specific to this receptor: The 13-signature model separated ophthalmopathy from stable hyperthyroidism with approximately 85% sensitivity and approximately 83% specificity in cross-validation, and 80%/75% in the test set. No statistical method was used to set the sample size in advance, and the investigators knew which group each participant was assigned to. Most of the expanded thyroid clonotypes with a frequency above 0.001 were also detected in blood, and it was suggested that the thyroid immune response may be reflected by blood repertoires. In validation, the model predicted ophthalmopathy progression with roughly 68% sensitivity and about 73% specificity; roughly eleven predicted patients were CT-confirmed with GO in a median of around 6 months.

Trimming removed 5 bases from V and 2 bases from J, leaving 15 bases between the germline ends. Looking up the germline V gene yields CDR1 MDHEN and CDR2 SYDVKM. The CDR3 measures 15 amino acids from cysteine to phenylalanine. The retained sequence is limited to the CDR3, 45 bases, with the frame set at the first base. This clonotype was seen repeatedly, ten times or more. Its antigen target is currently unknown. Within one base of it there is no much larger clone, and no base qualities were kept. For repertoire sequencing, the TCR beta CDR3 regions were amplified from RNA transcripts. A first-round RT-PCR used HTBI primers with the Qiagen OneStep RT-PCR kit, followed by a second-round multiplex PCR, size selection and purification. Sequencing of the libraries was carried out on an Illumina HiSeq2000 in paired-end mode with 100 bp reads. Turning to the authors' computational methods: SOAPnuke was used to process the reads, throwing out any read that had adapters, had uncalled bases, had a mean Phred below 15, or lacked an exact constant-primer or identifier match. High-quality paired reads were merged with COPE v1.2.5. Each unique nucleotide sequence was treated as a clonotype, and MiTCR v1.1 was used to align the clonotypes to the IMGT TRB V, D and J references. Analysis was restricted to V-J combinations with a frequency above 0.0001, which covered 98% to 99.2% of repertoires. A TCR clonal expansion and chaos score per V-J combination was defined as the ratio of F50 clonal expansion to chaos observed in the TCRdist matrix. Welch's t-statistics and random forest were used to reduce features to about a dozen V-J combinations, which were fed into a naive Bayes classifier. Thyroid-blood repertoire similarity was quantified with the Morisita-Horn index. TCRdb reprocessed the public reads (quality trimming at Q25 with fastp, clone calling with MiXCR) and kept in-frame beta chains. Duplicate CDR3 protein sequences are folded into a single record with the most common DNA and genes. TCRdb's processing, not the authors' own work, is the source of the V and J calls. This sample is represented by about 180,000 distinct CDR3 sequences; 30% to 45% of them were singletons. The ten biggest clones cover approximately 6.3% of the sample.

The ophthalmopathy patients had moderately to severely active disease, with a Clinical Activity Score of 3 or higher, a NOSPECS grade of 4 or higher, and a disease duration of less than 3 months. Patients with other autoimmune diseases, uncontrolled infections, pregnancy or lactation were excluded. Clinical symptoms, serum thyroxine, TRAb, thyroid ultrasound and orbital computed tomography were used for diagnosis. PBMCs were isolated from about 10 ml of fresh peripheral blood by Ficoll-Paque density gradient centrifugation. Total RNA was extracted with Trizol reagent and quality-checked on an Agilent 2100 Bioanalyzer.

The chain employs TRBV28 and TRBJ2-5; the best D guess is TRBD1, with 5 bases matching. Material for sequencing was peripheral blood. This receptor was identified in a woman in her thirties or forties with Graves' ophthalmopathy. Donor details come from another sample of the same person, matched by shared clones. CDR3 reads: CASSDLLGQQETQYF. Read as DNA, the sequence is TGTGCCAGCAGTGACCTTTTGGGGCAACAAGAGACCCAGTACTTC.